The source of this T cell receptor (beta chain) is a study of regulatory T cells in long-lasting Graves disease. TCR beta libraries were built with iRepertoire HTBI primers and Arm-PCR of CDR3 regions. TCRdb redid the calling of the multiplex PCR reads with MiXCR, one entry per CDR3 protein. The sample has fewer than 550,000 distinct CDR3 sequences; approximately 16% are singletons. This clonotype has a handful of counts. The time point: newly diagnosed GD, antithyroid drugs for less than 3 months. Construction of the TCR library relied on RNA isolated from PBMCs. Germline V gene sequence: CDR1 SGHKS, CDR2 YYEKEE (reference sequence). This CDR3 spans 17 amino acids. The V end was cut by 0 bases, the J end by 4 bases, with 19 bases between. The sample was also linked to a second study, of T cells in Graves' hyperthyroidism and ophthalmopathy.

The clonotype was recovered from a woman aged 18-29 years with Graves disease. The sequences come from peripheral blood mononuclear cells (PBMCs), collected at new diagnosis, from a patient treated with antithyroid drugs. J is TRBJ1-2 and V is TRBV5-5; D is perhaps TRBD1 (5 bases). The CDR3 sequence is CASSLASGESSVYGYTF. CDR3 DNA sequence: TGTGCCAGCAGCTTGGCCTCGGGGGAATCAAGTGTCTATGGCTACACCTTC.